This TCR beta chain originates from a study of prognosis after radiotherapy for stage I lung cancer. This clonotype was seen only a few times. Its antigen is undetermined. A much larger clone is a single base away; this may be a read error. Findings of the study overall: Between patients with and without metastases, TRBV and TRBJ gene usage reportedly differed.

Researchers used two-round multiplex PCR to amplify TCR beta CDR3 starting from genomic DNA. It was primers specific to each TRBV and TRBJ gene that first-round PCR used. TCRdb reprocessed the multiplex PCR reads with MiXCR, giving one entry per CDR3 protein. The sample gives around 18,000 distinct CDR3 sequences, 29% of which show up once; 31% is in the top ten. Germline CDR1 and CDR2: LNHDA and SQIVND (reference sequence). The CDR3 contains 15 residues. The material was PBMCs, obtained before or after stereotactic body radiation therapy (not recorded which). The receptor was derived from a donor aged 50 or older with non-small cell lung cancer. This chain links TRBV19 with TRBJ2-6, with D maybe TRBD1 (5 bases). The CDR3: CASKGQGSGADVLTF. DNA for the CDR3: TGTGCCAGTAAGGGGCAGGGCTCTGGGGCCGACGTCCTGACTTTC.